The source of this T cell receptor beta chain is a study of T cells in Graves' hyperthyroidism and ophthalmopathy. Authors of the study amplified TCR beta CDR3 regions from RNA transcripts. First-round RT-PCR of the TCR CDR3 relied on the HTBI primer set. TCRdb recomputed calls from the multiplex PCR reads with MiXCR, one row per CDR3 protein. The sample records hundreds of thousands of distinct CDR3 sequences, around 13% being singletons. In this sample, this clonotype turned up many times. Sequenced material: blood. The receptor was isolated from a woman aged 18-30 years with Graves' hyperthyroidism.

The CDR3 DNA sequence: TGTGCCAGCAGCCCTCAGGGGTGGAACACTGAAGCTTTCTTT. Residues: CASSPQGWNTEAFF. The chain combines TRBV7-9 with TRBJ1-1; possibly TRBD1 for D (6 bases). With 5 bases removed from V and 1 base from J, the gap between germline ends came to 11 bases. CDR3 length: 14 residues. Germline V gene data show CDR1 as SEHNR and CDR2 as FQNEAQ (reference sequence).